A selection of T cell receptor beta chains follows, all from one sample in a study of TIL therapy for anti-PD-1-resistant metastatic lung cancer. The table came from immunoSEQ multiplex PCR; TCRdb's copy has only in-frame clones and leaves some out. The table includes fewer than 65,000 clones, about 81% detected once. Sequencing was performed on blood, taken at baseline. These receptor sequences come from a person between 25 and 80 years old with non-small cell lung cancer. Each CDR3 is given with its conserved first and last residue. The D gene is left open where the match is weak. Clone size, where shown, is once, few, many, or a class for clones that have expanded.

J	V	D	length	size	CDR3	DNA
TRBJ2-3	TRBV9	.	15	.	CASSVRDPSTDTQYF	TGTGCCAGCAGCGTGAGGGACCCATCCACAGATACGCAGTATTTT
TRBJ2-2	TRBV19	TRBD1	17	.	CASSKTRDRDRTGELFF	TGTGCCAGTAGTAAAACACGAGACAGGGATCGCACCGGGGAGCTGTTTTTT
TRBJ1-5	TRBV28	.	15	.	CASRPIDGGNQPQHF	TGTGCCAGCAGACCTATAGACGGCGGCAATCAGCCCCAGCATTTT
TRBJ1-2	TRBV6-5	TRBD1	14	.	CASSNRGMGYGYTF	TGTGCCAGCAGCAACAGGGGGATGGGGTATGGCTACACCTTC
TRBJ1-6	TRBV28	TRBD1	12	.	CAIGQVDSPLHF	TGTGCCATCGGACAGGTGGATTCACCCCTCCACTTT
TRBJ2-7	TRBV9	.	13	.	CASSVAGQYEQYF	TGTGCCAGCAGCGTAGCTGGGCAGTACGAGCAGTACTTC
TRBJ1-5	TRBV19	.	14	.	CASSIRGQTQPQHF	TGTGCCAGTAGTATAAGGGGCCAAACTCAGCCCCAGCATTTT
TRBJ1-2	TRBV7-9	TRBD1	14	.	CASSLGTGGNENTF	TGTGCCAGCAGCTTAGGGACAGGGGGAAATGAGAACACCTTC
TRBJ2-7	TRBV4-3	TRBD2	17	.	CASSQDRRGAVSYEQYF	TGCGCCAGCAGCCAAGATAGGCGGGGGGCAGTCTCCTACGAGCAGTACTTC
TRBJ1-6	TRBV12-3/TRBV12-4	.	13	once	CASRQGWDSPLHF	TGTGCCAGCAGGCAGGGGTGGGATTCACCCCTCCACTTT
TRBJ2-1	TRBV2	TRBD2	15	few	CASSEPRGFNNEQFF	TGTGCCAGCAGTGAACCGCGGGGGTTTAACAATGAGCAGTTCTTC
TRBJ1-1	TRBV10-3	.	13	.	CAISDLGYTEAFF	TGTGCCATCAGTGACTTGGGGTACACTGAAGCTTTCTTT
TRBJ2-5	TRBV30	TRBD2	14	.	CAVVGGALQETQYF	TGTGCCGTAGTCGGGGGGGCCCTCCAAGAGACCCAGTACTTC
TRBJ1-6	TRBV9	.	14	few	CASSSRPGGGEVHF	TGTGCCAGCAGCTCCCGCCCCGGAGGGGGAGAAGTCCACTTT
TRBJ2-1	TRBV6-2/TRBV6-3	TRBD2	17	.	CASSGGGTSGTYNEQFF	TGTGCCAGCAGTGGGGGGGGGACTAGCGGGACCTACAATGAGCAGTTCTTC
TRBJ2-1	TRBV5-6	.	15	once	CASSFGGGPYNEQFF	TGTGCCAGCAGCTTTGGGGGCGGGCCCTACAATGAGCAGTTCTTC
TRBJ1-3	TRBV27	TRBD1	14	.	CASRMTGVQNTIYF	TGTGCCAGTAGAATGACAGGGGTGCAGAACACCATATATTTT
TRBJ2-3	TRBV4-1	.	17	.	CASSQDLAAASTDTQYF	TGCGCCAGCAGCCAAGATCTTGCGGCGGCTAGCACAGATACGCAGTATTTT
TRBJ2-5	TRBV15	TRBD1	14	.	CATSRDRGHETQYF	TGTGCCACCAGCCGGGACAGGGGGCATGAGACCCAGTACTTC
TRBJ2-7	TRBV28	.	16	.	CASSLGDFGRAYEQYF	TGTGCCAGCAGTTTAGGGGACTTTGGGCGGGCCTACGAGCAGTACTTC
TRBJ2-6	TRBV28	.	15	.	CASSLPGTGANVLTF	TGTGCCAGCAGTTTGCCAGGGACTGGGGCCAACGTCCTGACTTTC
TRBJ1-3	TRBV7-2	TRBD1	14	.	CASSLQGDGNTIYF	TGTGCCAGCAGCTTACAGGGGGATGGAAACACCATATATTTT
TRBJ2-1	TRBV3-1/TRBV3-2	.	11	.	CASGLYNEQFF	TGTGCCAGCGGCCTCTACAATGAGCAGTTCTTC
TRBJ2-1	TRBV4-1	TRBD1	15	once	CASSLRDREMYEQFF	TGCGCCAGCAGCCTACGGGACAGGGAAATGTATGAGCAGTTCTTC
TRBJ2-5	TRBV29-1	TRBD1	15	.	CSVVPGQGASETQYF	TGCAGCGTTGTACCGGGACAGGGGGCTTCGGAGACCCAGTACTTC
TRBJ2-1	TRBV4-2	TRBD2	17	once	CASSPGTSGTSSDEQFF	TGTGCCAGCAGCCCCGGGACTAGCGGGACCAGCTCGGATGAGCAGTTCTTC
TRBJ1-1	TRBV6-5	.	13	few	CASSFGMNTEAFF	TGTGCCAGCAGTTTTGGTATGAACACTGAAGCTTTCTTT
TRBJ2-3	TRBV29-1	.	13	.	CSVDQEGGDTQYF	TGCAGCGTTGACCAAGAGGGGGGGGATACGCAGTATTTT
TRBJ1-1	TRBV4-2	TRBD1	15	.	CASTNSKQGYTEAFF	TGTGCCAGCACCAATTCCAAACAGGGGTATACTGAAGCTTTCTTT
TRBJ2-1	TRBV3-1/TRBV3-2	.	14	.	CASSRQSGVNEQFF	TGTGCCAGCAGCCGCCAGAGTGGGGTCAATGAGCAGTTCTTC
TRBJ2-2	TRBV5-1	.	14	.	CASSLAEGAGELFF	TGCGCCAGCAGCTTGGCCGAAGGAGCCGGGGAGCTGTTTTTT
TRBJ2-3	TRBV11-2	TRBD2	16	once	CASTTRGLWRGGEQYF	TGTGCCAGCACCACCCGGGGACTTTGGCGCGGGGGGGAGCAGTATTTT
TRBJ1-1	TRBV6-5	.	14	.	CASSYEKGSTEAFF	TGTGCCAGCAGTTACGAAAAGGGGAGTACTGAAGCTTTCTTT
TRBJ1-3	TRBV5-1	.	14	.	CASSLGRSGNTIYF	TGCGCCAGCAGCTTGGGACGCTCTGGAAACACCATATATTTT
TRBJ2-3	TRBV19	.	13	.	CASRTGGTDTQYF	TGTGCCAGTCGGACGGGGGGCACAGATACGCAGTATTTT
TRBJ1-2	TRBV10-3	TRBD1	14	.	CAISESQGSYGYTF	TGTGCCATCAGTGAGTCACAGGGGTCCTATGGCTACACCTTC
TRBJ2-2	TRBV19	.	15	.	CASSMDSTNTGELFF	TGTGCCAGTAGTATGGACAGCACGAACACCGGGGAGCTGTTTTTT
TRBJ2-1	TRBV7-3	.	17	.	CASSLFGAGNSYNEQFF	TGTGCCAGCAGCTTATTCGGAGCGGGCAACTCCTACAATGAGCAGTTCTTC
TRBJ1-2	TRBV18	TRBD1	14	once	CASSPGQESYGYTF	TGTGCCAGCTCACCGGGACAGGAAAGTTATGGCTACACCTTC